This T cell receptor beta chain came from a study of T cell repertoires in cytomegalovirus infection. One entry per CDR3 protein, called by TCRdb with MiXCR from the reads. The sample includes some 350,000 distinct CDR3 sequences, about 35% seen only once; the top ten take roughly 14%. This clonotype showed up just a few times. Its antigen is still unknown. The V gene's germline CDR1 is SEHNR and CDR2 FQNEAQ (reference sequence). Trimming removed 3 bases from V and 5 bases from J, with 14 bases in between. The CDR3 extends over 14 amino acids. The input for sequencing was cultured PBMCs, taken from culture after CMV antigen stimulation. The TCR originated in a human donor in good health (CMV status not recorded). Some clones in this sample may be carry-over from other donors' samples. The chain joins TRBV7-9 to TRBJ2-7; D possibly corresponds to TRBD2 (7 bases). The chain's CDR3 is CASSLGGAQHEQYF. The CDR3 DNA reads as TGTGCCAGCAGCTTGGGGGGGGCTCAGCACGAGCAGTACTTC. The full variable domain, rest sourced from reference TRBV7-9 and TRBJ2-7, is DTGVSQNPRHKITKRGQNVTFRCDPISEHNRLYWYRQTLGQGPEFLTYFQNEAQLEKSRLLSDRFSAERPKGSFSTLEIQRTEQGDSAMYLCASSLGGAQHEQYFGPGTRLTVT.